These 27 T cell receptor beta chains originate from one sample sequenced in a study of cytomegalovirus exposure and HLA in healthy donors. PCR primers comprised 60 Vbeta and 13 Jbeta primers. Produced via immunoSEQ multiplex PCR; TCRdb's table is partial and in-frame only. The sample includes 150,000 or so clones, roughly 80% of them seen just once. The specimen sequenced was PBMCs. These receptor sequences come from a man aged 45-65 years in good health and CMV-seropositive.

The rearrangement links TRBV9 to TRBJ2-5; D possibly corresponds to TRBD1 (6 bases). The V end was cut by 0 bases, the J end by 2 bases, with 8 bases between. This CDR3 region has 14 residues. Germline V gives CDR1 SGDLS, CDR2 YYNGEE. The CDR3 sequence is CASSVGDIQETQYF. CDR3 nucleotide sequence: TGTGCCAGCAGCGTAGGGGACATACAAGAGACCCAGTACTTC.

This clone was found once. The V gene is TRBV6-1, the J gene TRBJ2-7; 10 bases are a match to TRBD1. The CDR3 is 15 residues long. V lost 1 base and J lost 4; bases outside the gene matches: 4. Germline lookup yields CDR1 MNHNS and CDR2 SASEGT. Here the CDR3 reads CASSEGWTGGYEQYF. The CDR3 nucleotides read TGTGCCAGCAGTGAAGGATGGACAGGGGGATACGAGCAGTACTTC.

This clone was found once. The rearrangement uses TRBV6-5 and TRBJ2-2, with D unclear. CDR3 length equals 14 residues. V was cut by 5 bases and J by 1 base, with 8 bases left in between. Germline lookup yields CDR1 MNHEY and CDR2 SVGAGI. The CDR3 spells CASSPLRNTGELFF. The CDR3 bases are TGTGCCAGCAGTCCCCTCCGGAACACCGGGGAGCTGTTTTTT.

The chain uses TRBV4-3 and TRBJ1-1; 7 bases line up with TRBD1. The germline CDR1 and CDR2 sequences are LGHNA and YSLEER. CDR3 length: 15 residues. V lost 0 bases, J lost 3 bases, and 4 bases stayed unmatched. The chain's CDR3 is CASSQDRQGHTEAFF. The CDR3 nucleotides read TGCGCCAGCAGCCAAGATCGACAGGGACACACTGAAGCTTTCTTT.

This chain uses TRBV27 with TRBJ1-5; D not resolved. The V end lost 7 bases, the J end lost 5 bases, and 12 bases lay between the germline ends. Germline values: CDR1 MNHEY, CDR2 SMNVEV (reference sequence). The CDR3 runs 13 residues. The CDR3 DNA sequence: TGTGCCAGCACCTCAGGCCTCGATCAGCCCCAGCATTTT. Translation: CASTSGLDQPQHF.

This chain connects TRBV7-9 to TRBJ1-4; 8 nucleotides line up with TRBD1. The CDR3 is 16 residues long. The ends lost 1 base at V and 3 bases at J; junction bases unmatched: 4. Germline V CDR1 and CDR2: SEHNR, FQNEAQ (reference sequence). CDR3 in amino acids: CASSLGGQEPNEKLFF. The CDR3 bases are TGTGCCAGCAGCTTAGGGGGACAGGAACCTAATGAAAAACTGTTTTTT.

This chain uses TRBV7-6 with TRBJ2-7; 11 nucleotides agree with TRBD2. Germline V CDR1 and CDR2: SGHVS, FNYEAQ. The V segment lost 5 bases and the J segment 7 bases; nucleotides outside the gene matches: 10. There are 15 residues in the CDR3. The CDR3 region has the DNA TGTGCCAGCAGCAGAATAGCGGGGGGGGTGGGGGAGCAGTACTTC. Encoded protein: CASSRIAGGVGEQYF.

The V and J genes are TRBV5-8 and TRBJ1-5, with a tentative D call TRBD1 (6 bases). Germline V gives CDR1 SGHTS, CDR2 YDEGEE. The CDR3 contains 14 residues. The V end was cut by 2 bases, the J end by 5 bases, with 11 bases between. The CDR3 loop is CASSFQQGDQPQHF. The CDR3 DNA is TGTGCCAGCAGCTTTCAACAGGGCGATCAGCCCCAGCATTTT.

V is TRBV10-3 and J is TRBJ1-5; perhaps TRBD1 as D (6 bases). The ends were cut back, 3 bases at V and 3 bases at J, with 12 bases in the middle. The germline gives CDR1 ENHRY, CDR2 SYGVKD. The CDR3 sequence is 15 residues long. CDR3 sequence reads: CAISETQGVNQPQHF. CDR3 coding DNA: TGTGCCATCAGTGAAACACAGGGAGTCAATCAGCCCCAGCATTTT.

The chain links TRBV5-1 to TRBJ2-2; 8 bases align to TRBD1. CDR3 length: 15 amino acids. Trimming cost V 4 bases and J 4 bases; bases outside gene matches: 6. Germline loops: CDR1 SGHRS, CDR2 YFSETQ. CDR3 sequence reads: CASSPGQAITGELFF. CDR3 coding DNA: TGCGCCAGCAGCCCGGGACAGGCGATCACCGGGGAGCTGTTTTTT. Looking up the rest from reference TRBV5-1 and TRBJ2-2 gives the full variable domain: KAGVTQTPRYLIKTRGQQVTLSCSPISGHRSVSWYQQTPGQGLQFLFEYFSETQRNKGNFPGRFSGRQFSNSRSEMNVSTLELGDSALYLCASSPGQAITGELFFGEGSRLTVL.

V is TRBV7-2 and J is TRBJ1-2; 8 bases align to TRBD1. The CDR3 contains 17 residues. Germline V CDR1 and CDR2: SGHTA, FQGNSA. J was trimmed by 6 bases and V by 3 bases; bases with no gene match: 15. CDR3 sequence (DNA): TGTGCCAGCAGCTTCTATGGGTCAGGGGGCGCAAGAAATGGCTACACCTTC. Its protein is CASSFYGSGGARNGYTF.

V usage is TRBV14 and J usage is TRBJ1-5, with TRBD1 matching 10 bases. From germline, CDR1 is SGHDN and CDR2 FVKESK. This CDR3 spans 15 amino acids. Trimming removed 1 base from V and 8 bases from J; junction bases left unmatched: 5. The CDR3 bases are TGTGCCAGCAGCCAAGGGGGACAGGGGTTCGAGCCCCAGCATTTT. It yields the protein CASSQGGQGFEPQHF. The full variable domain, rest sourced from reference TRBV14 and TRBJ1-5, is EAGVTQFPSHSVIEKGQTVTLRCDPISGHDNLYWYRRVMGKEIKFLLHFVKESKQDESGMPNNRFLAERTGGTYSTLKVQPAELEDSGVYFCASSQGGQGFEPQHFGDGTRLSIL.

The chain joins TRBV5-1 to TRBJ2-5; 8 nucleotides line up with TRBD1. Looked up from germline, CDR1 is SGHRS and CDR2 is YFSETQ. The CDR3 has 15 amino acids. Trimming took 0 bases from V and 2 from J; bases not matched to a gene: 3. CDR3 bases: TGCGCCAGCAGCTTGGCGGGACAGGCTCAAGAGACCCAGTACTTC. Translated, it gives CASSLAGQAQETQYF.

This chain uses TRBV5-1 with TRBJ1-4; 8 positions agree with TRBD1. This CDR3 is 15 amino acids long. Germline values: CDR1 SGHRS, CDR2 YFSETQ. The V and J ends lost 6 bases and 6 bases, in that order; junction bases with no gene match: 10. The CDR3 DNA sequence: TGCGCCAGCACAGGAGGGACAGGTGGATATGAAAAACTGTTTTTT. Amino acids: CASTGGTGGYEKLFF.

The V call is TRBV5-3, the J call TRBJ2-7, with D perhaps matching TRBD1 (6 bases). TRBV5-3 is classed as an ORF, of uncertain function. This CDR3 has 15 residues. The germline V and J ends were trimmed by 3 bases and 3 bases, with 16 bases remaining between them. CDR3 region: CARSSRTVGNYEQYF. CDR3 in DNA: TGTGCCAGAAGCTCCCGGACAGTGGGAAACTACGAGCAGTACTTC.

The chain couples TRBV9 to TRBJ2-5, with 9 bases aligning to TRBD2. This CDR3 spans 16 amino acids. Losses at the gene ends were 0 bases for V and 2 bases for J; bases not matched to a gene: 5. Germline V gene sequence: CDR1 SGDLS, CDR2 YYNGEE. The DNA of the CDR3 is TGTGCCAGCAGCGTAGTACCAGCGGGGGGACAAGAGACCCAGTACTTC. Its translation is CASSVVPAGGQETQYF.

This chain connects TRBV7-2 to TRBJ1-2, with 10 nucleotides matching TRBD1. The trim removed 1 base at V and 5 bases at J, leaving 7 bases unmatched. This CDR3 has 16 residues. Germline V gene lookup returns CDR1 SGHTA and CDR2 FQGNSA. DNA of the CDR3: TGTGCCAGCAGCTTAGTCTCGGGACAGGGGATTTATGGCTACACCTTC. Protein: CASSLVSGQGIYGYTF.

The V gene is TRBV27, the J gene TRBJ1-2; 10 nucleotides line up with TRBD1. Trimming at V came to 8 bases and at J to 4 bases, leaving 10 bases not matched to a gene. The CDR3 has 15 amino acids. Germline V gives CDR1 MNHEY, CDR2 SMNVEV (reference sequence). The CDR3 is CASRDRGPVIYGYTF. The DNA for the CDR3 is TGTGCCAGCCGGGACAGGGGCCCTGTTATCTATGGCTACACCTTC.

The chain employs TRBV27 and TRBJ1-5; 10 bases fit TRBD1. CDR1 and CDR2 (germline): MNHEY, SMNVEV (reference sequence). V dropped 2 bases and J dropped 6; count of bases not matched to a gene: 4. The CDR3 has 15 amino acids. The CDR3 loop reads CASSLGTGDTQPQHF. The CDR3 nucleotides read TGTGCCAGCAGTTTAGGGACAGGGGATACTCAGCCCCAGCATTTT.

The V and J genes are TRBV19 and TRBJ1-5, with D tentatively TRBD1 (5 bases). The CDR3 contains 15 residues. The V gene's germline CDR1 is LNHDA and CDR2 SQIVND (reference sequence). V gave up 1 base and J gave up 0 bases, with 7 bases separating them. The CDR3 protein is CASSIGGVSNQPQHF. CDR3 bases: TGTGCCAGTAGTATAGGGGGGGTTAGCAATCAGCCCCAGCATTTT.

The chain uses TRBV7-2 and TRBJ1-5; the D gene is possibly TRBD1 (6 bases). CDR1 is SGHTA, CDR2 FQGNSA, per germline. The CDR3 spans 15 residues. Trimming removed 6 bases from V and 2 bases from J, with 14 bases in between. CDR3 nucleotide sequence: TGTGCCAGCAGTACCTCAGGGGCGCGCAATCAGCCCCAGCATTTT. Protein sequence: CASSTSGARNQPQHF. Full variable domain (missing parts from reference TRBV7-2 and TRBJ1-5): GAGVSQSPSNKVTEKGKDVELRCDPISGHTALYWYRQSLGQGLEFLIYFQGNSAPDKSGLPSDRFSAERTGGSVSTLTIQRTQQEDSAVYLCASSTSGARNQPQHFGDGTRLSIL.

The chain is built from TRBV2 and TRBJ1-1, with 8 nucleotides matching TRBD1. Germline CDR1 reads SNHLY; CDR2 reads FYNNEI. CDR3 size: 14 residues. Trimming took 4 bases from V and 5 from J; bases not matched to a gene: 6. CDR3 nucleotides: TGTGCCAGCAGTGTCCGGACAGGGAGAACTGAAGCTTTCTTT. Translating gives CASSVRTGRTEAFF.

The genes are TRBV2 and TRBJ2-5; no clear D. CDR1 SNHLY and CDR2 FYNNEI come from the germline V gene. The CDR3 has 13 amino acids. The V end was cut by 2 bases, the J end by 3 bases, with 7 bases between. This CDR3 reads CASSEYLEETQYF. CDR3 sequence (DNA): TGTGCCAGCAGTGAATACCTAGAAGAGACCCAGTACTTC.

The chain uses TRBV7-9 and TRBJ2-5; 13 bases agree with TRBD2. V trimming: 4 bases; J trimming: 2 bases; junction bases outside the gene matches: 7. The length of the CDR3 is 17 residues. Germline loops: CDR1 SEHNR, CDR2 FQNEAQ (reference sequence). DNA for the CDR3: TGTGCCAGCAGCTCCAGACTAGCGGGGGGCCCACAAGAGACCCAGTACTTC. Its protein product is CASSSRLAGGPQETQYF.

This chain joins TRBV4-3 and TRBJ1-5; D is unresolved. The germline gives CDR1 LGHNA, CDR2 YSLEER. The CDR3 is 17 residues long. V was trimmed by 0 bases and J by 4 bases, leaving 16 bases between them. The CDR3: CASSQDSSGSRNQPQHF. The CDR3, as DNA: TGCGCCAGCAGCCAAGATAGTTCGGGGAGCCGAAATCAGCCCCAGCATTTT.

This chain uses TRBV4-3 with TRBJ2-7; unclear D gene. The V and J ends lost 2 bases and 2 bases respectively, with 13 bases between them. Looked up from germline, CDR1 is LGHNA and CDR2 is YSLEER. The length of the CDR3 is 15 residues. The CDR3 is CASSQHTLETYEQYF. The CDR3 DNA is TGCGCCAGCAGCCAACACACGCTCGAAACCTACGAGCAGTACTTC.

In DNA form, the CDR3 reads TGTGCCACATACCCGGGGGGGGGACTGAACTGGGAAGCTTTCTTT. Translated, it gives CATYPGGGLNWEAFF. The V call is TRBV10-3, the J call TRBJ1-1; a possible D gene is TRBD1 (5 bases). This CDR3 comprises 15 residues. The V end was cut by 10 bases, the J end by 8 bases, with 26 bases between. From germline, CDR1 is ENHRY and CDR2 SYGVKD.